Shown below are 27 T cell receptor beta chains from a single sample sequenced in a study of T cells expressing NK-cell markers. TCRdb reanalyzed the 5' RACE reads, giving one entry per CDR3 protein sequence and no DNA. Here the sample table reports roughly 380,000 distinct CDR3 sequences. The specimen was blood T cells: a sorted CD56 or NKG2C T cell subset, CD4+ or CD8+ T cells, or bulk PBMC T cells (not recorded which). These receptors were obtained from a man between 18 and 69 years old in good health.

The rearrangement uses TRBV7-3 and TRBJ2-2; the TCRdb call, TRBD1, lacks DNA for checking. This CDR3 contains 15 residues. The germline gives CDR1 SGHTA, CDR2 FQGTGA. The CDR3: CASSLTIRGAGELFF.

This sequence joins TRBV9 and TRBJ2-1; TCRdb's D call of TRBD2 is untestable without DNA. This CDR3 has 15 amino acids. The germline gives CDR1 SGDLS, CDR2 YYNGEE. The chain's CDR3 is CASSQIAGGSVGQFF.

The rearrangement joins TRBV5-4 to TRBJ1-1. Germline V gene data show CDR1 as SGHNT and CDR2 as YYREEE (reference sequence). The CDR3 has 16 residues. The CDR3 sequence: CASSSSSTGGKYEAFF.

V and J are TRBV5-1 and TRBJ2-5; the TCRdb call, TRBD1, lacks DNA for checking. CDR3 length: 16 residues. CDR1 is SGHRS and CDR2 is YFSETQ in the germline V gene. This CDR3 reads CASSRNRQGRTKTQYF.

The chain combines TRBV7-2 with TRBJ2-3; with no DNA, the TCRdb D assignment of TRBD2 cannot be verified. The CDR3 spans 17 residues. The germline CDR1 and CDR2 sequences are SGHTA and FQGNSA. The CDR3 spells CASSYRRIAGGQDTQYF.

V usage is TRBV6-1 and J usage is TRBJ2-1; the D gene TCRdb calls, TRBD1, cannot be checked with no DNA. This CDR3 spans 16 amino acids. Per germline, CDR1 MNHNS and CDR2 SASEGT. CDR3 in amino acids: CASRGKGQPTYNEQFF.

The gene calls are TRBV28 and TRBJ2-3. Germline V CDR1 and CDR2: MDHEN, SYDVKM. The CDR3 runs to 14 residues. The CDR3 sequence: CASRTTASTDTQYF.

The V call is TRBV19, the J call TRBJ1-5. The germline V gene has CDR1 LNHDA and CDR2 SQIVND (reference sequence). The CDR3 covers 14 residues. CDR3 loop: CASSRWTTNQPQHF.

The chain couples TRBV7-2 to TRBJ1-4; TCRdb designates TRBD1, a call that cannot be tested without DNA. Germline V lookup: CDR1 SGHTA, CDR2 FQGNSA. There are 14 residues in the CDR3. CDR3 sequence: CASSLGQGAEKLFF. Combining the CDR3 with reference TRBV7-2 and TRBJ1-4 gives the whole variable domain GAGVSQSPSNKVTEKGKDVELRCDPISGHTALYWYRQSLGQGLEFLIYFQGNSAPDKSGLPSDRFSAERTGGSVSTLTIQRTQQEDSAVYLCASSLGQGAEKLFFGSGTQLSVL.

This rearrangement joins TRBV4-1 to TRBJ1-1; TCRdb indicates TRBD1, and absent DNA this call remains unverified. Germline loops: CDR1 MGHRA, CDR2 YSYEKL. The CDR3 covers 15 residues. The CDR3 is CASRGTGSLGTEAFF.

The CDR3 reads CASSPRTGGGAGNEQFF. The rearrangement joins TRBV3-1 to TRBJ2-1; the D call from TCRdb, TRBD2, cannot be confirmed without DNA. The germline V gene encodes CDR1 LGHDT and CDR2 YNNKEL (reference sequence). The CDR3 totals 17 residues.

V gene TRBV12-3 or TRBV12-4 combines with J gene TRBJ2-3; TCRdb outputs TRBD1, but without DNA this stays unchecked. The CDR3 runs 16 residues. The CDR3 here is CASSARTGQQADTQYF.

The CDR3 loop is CSVTTRYGNTIYF. The chain joins TRBV29-1 to TRBJ1-3. CDR1 is SQVTM and CDR2 is ANQGSEA in the germline V gene. The CDR3 runs 13 residues. Variable domain in full (rest from reference TRBV29-1 and TRBJ1-3): SAVISQKPSRDICQRGTSLTIQCQVDSQVTMMFWYRQQPGQSLTLIATANQGSEATYESGFVIDKFPISRPNLTFSTLTVSNMSPEDSSIYLCSVTTRYGNTIYFGEGSWLTVV.

This rearrangement joins TRBV12-3 or TRBV12-4 to TRBJ1-1; TCRdb selects TRBD1, and the lack of DNA leaves this call unchecked. The CDR3 runs to 14 residues. CDR3 sequence: CASSPGRPLMGAFF.

The chain has TRBV4-2 and TRBJ2-3; without DNA, the TCRdb call of TRBD2 cannot be checked. The germline gives CDR1 LGHNA, CDR2 YNFKEQ. This CDR3 comprises 18 residues. CDR3 residues: CASSQEGLAGGRGDTQYF.

The chain couples TRBV6-5 to TRBJ2-1; TCRdb's D call, TRBD2, is unchecked because there is no DNA. Germline V gives CDR1 MNHEY, CDR2 SVGAGI. The CDR3 spans 18 residues. CDR3: CASSYPLAGEVSYNEQFF.

This rearrangement joins TRBV6-1 to TRBJ1-2. This CDR3 is 15 amino acids long. CDR1 and CDR2 (germline): MNHNS, SASEGT. Here the CDR3 reads CASSNPSGANYGYTF.

The chain couples TRBV18 to TRBJ1-2; the TCRdb D gene call, TRBD1, has no DNA to confirm it. The CDR3 has 16 amino acids. CDR1 is KGHSH, CDR2 LQKENI, per germline. The CDR3 spells CASSLAGTDSNYGYTF.

V gene TRBV5-1 combines with J gene TRBJ1-1; the TCRdb D gene call, TRBD1, has no DNA to confirm it. The V gene's germline CDR1 is SGHRS and CDR2 YFSETQ. The CDR3 spans 16 residues. This CDR3 reads CASSWGTGRVNTEAFF.

The V call is TRBV6-1, the J call TRBJ1-4; TCRdb returns TRBD1, unconfirmable since there is no DNA. Germline CDR1 is MNHNS and CDR2 is SASEGT. This CDR3 is built from 16 residues. CDR3 loop: CASSLRGTGGNEELFF.

The chain employs TRBV12-3 or TRBV12-4 and TRBJ2-2; TCRdb indicates TRBD1, and absent DNA this call remains unverified. The CDR3 totals 15 residues. The CDR3: CASRWTGGVAGELFF.

The CDR3: CASSPPGTNIQYF. The chain has TRBV28 and TRBJ2-4; TCRdb selects TRBD1, and the lack of DNA leaves this call unchecked. CDR3 length: 13 amino acids. Germline CDR1 reads MDHEN; CDR2 reads SYDVKM.

The chain carries TRBV6-1 and TRBJ2-5. The germline CDR1 and CDR2 sequences are MNHNS and SASEGT. The CDR3 totals 14 residues. CDR3 in amino acids: CASSEDRNQETQYF.

This chain links TRBV6-1 with TRBJ2-7; absent DNA, TCRdb's TRBD1 call cannot be checked. This CDR3 comprises 15 residues. Germline-derived CDR1 and CDR2 are MNHNS and SASEGT. The CDR3 loop reads CASSGGMDRVYEQYF.

The chain has TRBV7-8 and TRBJ1-2; TCRdb selects TRBD1, and the lack of DNA leaves this call unchecked. The CDR3 is made up of 15 amino acids. CDR1 and CDR2 from the germline V gene are SGHVS and FQNEAQ. CDR3 amino acids: CASSPQGAKNYGYTF.

The chain is built from TRBV15 and TRBJ1-1; TCRdb selects TRBD1, and the lack of DNA leaves this call unchecked. Germline values: CDR1 LNHNV, CDR2 YYDKDF (reference sequence). This CDR3 region has 16 residues. The chain's CDR3 is CATSREGRGVYTEAFF.

This chain joins TRBV12-3 or TRBV12-4 and TRBJ2-5; TCRdb designates TRBD2, a call that cannot be tested without DNA. The CDR3 extends over 16 amino acids. CDR3 sequence: CASSATSGVGQETQYF.